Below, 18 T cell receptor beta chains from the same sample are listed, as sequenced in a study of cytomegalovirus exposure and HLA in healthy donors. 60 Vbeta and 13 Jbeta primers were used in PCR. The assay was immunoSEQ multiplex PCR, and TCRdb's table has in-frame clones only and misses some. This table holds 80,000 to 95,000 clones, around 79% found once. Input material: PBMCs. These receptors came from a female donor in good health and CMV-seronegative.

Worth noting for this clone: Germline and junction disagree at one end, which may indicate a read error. In nucleotides, the CDR3 is TGTGCGGGTACAGGGGGGGTAGGACAGCCCCAGAATTTT. It is translated as CAGTGGVGQPQNF. The chain joins TRBV6-1 to TRBJ1-5; TRBD1 aligns across 8 bases. Germline V gives CDR1 MNHNS, CDR2 SASEGT. The CDR3 consists of 13 residues.

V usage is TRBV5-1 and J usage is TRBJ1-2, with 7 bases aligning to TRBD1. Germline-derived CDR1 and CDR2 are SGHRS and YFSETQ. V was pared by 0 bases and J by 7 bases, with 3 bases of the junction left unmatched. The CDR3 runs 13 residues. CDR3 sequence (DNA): TGCGCCAGCAGCTTGGACAGGGGTCGTGGCTACACCTTC. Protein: CASSLDRGRGYTF.

CDR3 in amino acids: CASSPRTAYNSPLHF. The CDR3 bases are TGTGCCAGCAGCCCGAGGACAGCCTATAATTCACCCCTCCACTTT. V usage is TRBV5-8 and J usage is TRBJ1-6; D might be TRBD1 (6 bases). The CDR3 loop spans 15 amino acids. Germline values: CDR1 SGHTS, CDR2 YDEGEE. V was clipped by 4 bases and J by 2 bases, with 10 bases between them.

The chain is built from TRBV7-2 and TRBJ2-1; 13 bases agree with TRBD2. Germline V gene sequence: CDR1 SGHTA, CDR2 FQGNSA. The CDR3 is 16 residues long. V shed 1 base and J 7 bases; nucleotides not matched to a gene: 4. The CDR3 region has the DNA TGTGCCAGCAGCTTAGGACTAGCGGGAGGAGGTAATGAGCAGTTCTTC. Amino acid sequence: CASSLGLAGGGNEQFF.

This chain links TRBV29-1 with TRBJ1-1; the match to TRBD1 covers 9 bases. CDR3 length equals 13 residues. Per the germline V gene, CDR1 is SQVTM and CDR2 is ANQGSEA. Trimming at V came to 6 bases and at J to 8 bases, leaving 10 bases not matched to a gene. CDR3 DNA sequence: TGCAGCGTCTCAGGGGGACAGGGAGGAGAAGCTTTCTTT. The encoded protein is CSVSGGQGGEAFF.

The CDR3 bases are TGTGCCAGCAGCTTAGCGGCTAGCGGCACCGGGGAGCTGTTTTTT. This encodes CASSLAASGTGELFF. This sequence joins TRBV7-2 and TRBJ2-2, with 7 bases that match TRBD2. The V gene's germline CDR1 is SGHTA and CDR2 FQGNSA. This CDR3 is built from 15 residues. With 0 bases clipped from V and 4 bases from J, the junction kept 2 bases outside the gene matches.

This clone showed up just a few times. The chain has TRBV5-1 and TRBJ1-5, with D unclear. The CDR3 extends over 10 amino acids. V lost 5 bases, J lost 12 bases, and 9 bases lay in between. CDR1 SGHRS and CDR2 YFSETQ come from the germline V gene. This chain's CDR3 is CASSQRHQHF. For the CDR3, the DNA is TGCGCCAGCAGTCAGAGGCACCAGCATTTT.

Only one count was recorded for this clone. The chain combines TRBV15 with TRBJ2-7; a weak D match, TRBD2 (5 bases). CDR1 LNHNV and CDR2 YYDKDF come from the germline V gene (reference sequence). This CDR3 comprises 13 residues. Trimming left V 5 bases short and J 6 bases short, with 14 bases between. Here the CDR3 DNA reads TGTGCCACCAGCGCCCGGACTTTTAGCGAGCAGTACTTC. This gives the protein CATSARTFSEQYF.

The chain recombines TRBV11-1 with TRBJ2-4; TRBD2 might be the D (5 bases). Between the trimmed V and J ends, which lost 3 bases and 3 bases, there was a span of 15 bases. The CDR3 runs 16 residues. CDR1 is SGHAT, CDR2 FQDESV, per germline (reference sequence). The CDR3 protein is CASSLDHTGVKNIQYF. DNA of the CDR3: TGTGCCAGCAGCTTGGACCACACCGGGGTCAAAAACATTCAGTACTTC.

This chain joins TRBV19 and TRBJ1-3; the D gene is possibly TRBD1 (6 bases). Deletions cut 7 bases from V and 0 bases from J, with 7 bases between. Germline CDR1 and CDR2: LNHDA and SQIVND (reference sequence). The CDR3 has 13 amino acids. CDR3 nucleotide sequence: TGTGCCAGTACAGGGGACTCTGGAAACACCATATATTTT. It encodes CASTGDSGNTIYF.

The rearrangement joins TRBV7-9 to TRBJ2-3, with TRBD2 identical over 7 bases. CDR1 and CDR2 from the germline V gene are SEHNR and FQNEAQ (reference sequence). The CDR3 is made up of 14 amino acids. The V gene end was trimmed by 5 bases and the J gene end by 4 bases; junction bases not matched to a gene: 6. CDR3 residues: CASSVSSGADTQYF. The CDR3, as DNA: TGTGCCAGCAGCGTGTCTAGCGGAGCAGATACGCAGTATTTT.

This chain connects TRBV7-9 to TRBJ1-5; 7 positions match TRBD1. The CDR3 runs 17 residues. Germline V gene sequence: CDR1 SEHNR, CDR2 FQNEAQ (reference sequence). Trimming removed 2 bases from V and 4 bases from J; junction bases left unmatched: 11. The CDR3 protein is CASSLLQGPTWNQPQHF. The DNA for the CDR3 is TGTGCCAGCAGCTTACTACAGGGGCCAACGTGGAATCAGCCCCAGCATTTT.

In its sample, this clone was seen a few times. The CDR3 DNA follows: TGTGCCAGCACGGCCCTGGGGGGAAACTATAATTCACCCCTCCACTTT. Protein product: CASTALGGNYNSPLHF. This sequence joins TRBV11-2 and TRBJ1-6, with D perhaps matching TRBD1 (5 bases). Germline V gene sequence: CDR1 SGHAT, CDR2 FQNNGV. Trimming cost V 7 bases and J 3 bases, with 16 bases left between them. The CDR3 has 16 residues.

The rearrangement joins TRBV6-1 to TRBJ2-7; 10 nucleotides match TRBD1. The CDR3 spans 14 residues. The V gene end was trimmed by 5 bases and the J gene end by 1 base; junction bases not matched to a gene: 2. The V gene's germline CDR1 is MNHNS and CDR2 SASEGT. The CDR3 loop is CASSWTGGSYEQYF. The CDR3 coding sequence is TGTGCCAGCAGTTGGACAGGGGGATCCTACGAGCAGTACTTC.

Here the CDR3 DNA reads TGTGCCAGCAGTGAATCGGGGACCGGGGAGCTGTTTTTT. The encoded protein is CASSESGTGELFF. This chain joins TRBV6-1 and TRBJ2-2, with D possibly TRBD2 on 5 matching bases. V gave up 2 bases and J gave up 5 bases, with 6 bases separating them. The CDR3 is 13 amino acids. Germline loops: CDR1 MNHNS, CDR2 SASEGT.

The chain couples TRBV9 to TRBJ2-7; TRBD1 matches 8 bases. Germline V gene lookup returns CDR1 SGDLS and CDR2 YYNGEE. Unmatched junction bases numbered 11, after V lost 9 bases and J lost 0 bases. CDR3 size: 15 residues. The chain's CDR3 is CAMRSYRGSSYEQYF. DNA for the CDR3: TGTGCCATGCGAAGCTACAGGGGGAGCTCCTACGAGCAGTACTTC.

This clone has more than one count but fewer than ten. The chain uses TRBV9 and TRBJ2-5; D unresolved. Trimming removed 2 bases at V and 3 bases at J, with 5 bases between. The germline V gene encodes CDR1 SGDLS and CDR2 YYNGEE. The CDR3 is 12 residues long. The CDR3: CASSVTEETQYF. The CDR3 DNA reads TGTGCCAGCAGCGTTACGGAAGAGACCCAGTACTTC.

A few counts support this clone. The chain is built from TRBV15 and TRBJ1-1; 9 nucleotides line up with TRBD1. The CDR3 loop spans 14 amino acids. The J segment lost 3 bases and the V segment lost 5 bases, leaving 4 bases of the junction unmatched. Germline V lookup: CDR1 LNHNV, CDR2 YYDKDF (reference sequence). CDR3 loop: CATSGTGWDTEAFF. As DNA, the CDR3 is TGTGCCACCAGCGGGACAGGGTGGGACACTGAAGCTTTCTTT.